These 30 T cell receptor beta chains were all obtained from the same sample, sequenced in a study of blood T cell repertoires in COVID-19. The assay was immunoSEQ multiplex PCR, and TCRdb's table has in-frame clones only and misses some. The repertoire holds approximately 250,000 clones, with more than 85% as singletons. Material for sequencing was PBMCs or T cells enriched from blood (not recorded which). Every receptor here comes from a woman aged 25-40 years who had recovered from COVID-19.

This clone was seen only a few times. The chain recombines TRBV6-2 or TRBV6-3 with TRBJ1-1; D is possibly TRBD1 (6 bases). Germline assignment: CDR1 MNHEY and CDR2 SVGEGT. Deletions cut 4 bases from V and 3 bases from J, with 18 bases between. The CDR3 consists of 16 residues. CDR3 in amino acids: CASSWPYSRGYTEAFF. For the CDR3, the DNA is TGTGCCAGCAGTTGGCCTTATTCCAGGGGATACACTGAAGCTTTCTTT.

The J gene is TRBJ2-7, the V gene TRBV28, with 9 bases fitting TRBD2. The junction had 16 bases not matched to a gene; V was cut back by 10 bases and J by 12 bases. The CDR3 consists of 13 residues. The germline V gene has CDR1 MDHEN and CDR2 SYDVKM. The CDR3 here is CATNPGGRGSTYF. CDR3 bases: TGTGCCACCAACCCCGGCGGGAGGGGTAGTACGTACTTC.

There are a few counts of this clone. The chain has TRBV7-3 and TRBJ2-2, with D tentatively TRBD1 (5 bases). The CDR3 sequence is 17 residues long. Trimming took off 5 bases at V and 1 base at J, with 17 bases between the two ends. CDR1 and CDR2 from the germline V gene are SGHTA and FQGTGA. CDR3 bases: TGTGCCAGCAGCCCGGTTAGGGGCTTCGGGAACACCGGGGAGCTGTTTTTT. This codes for CASSPVRGFGNTGELFF.

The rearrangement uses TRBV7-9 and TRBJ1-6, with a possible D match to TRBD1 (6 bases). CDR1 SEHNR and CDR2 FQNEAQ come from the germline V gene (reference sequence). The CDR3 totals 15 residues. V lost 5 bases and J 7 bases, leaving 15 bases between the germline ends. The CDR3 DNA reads TGTGCCAGCAGCCTTACAGGGTTGGAAAATTCACCCCTCCACTTT. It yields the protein CASSLTGLENSPLHF.

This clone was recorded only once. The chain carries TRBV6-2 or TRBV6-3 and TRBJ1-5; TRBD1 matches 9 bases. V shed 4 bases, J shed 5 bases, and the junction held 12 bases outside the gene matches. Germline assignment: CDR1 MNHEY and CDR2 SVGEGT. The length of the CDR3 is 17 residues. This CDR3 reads CASSSWATGGGDQPQHF. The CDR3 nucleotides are TGTGCCAGCAGTTCTTGGGCTACAGGGGGCGGTGATCAGCCCCAGCATTTT.

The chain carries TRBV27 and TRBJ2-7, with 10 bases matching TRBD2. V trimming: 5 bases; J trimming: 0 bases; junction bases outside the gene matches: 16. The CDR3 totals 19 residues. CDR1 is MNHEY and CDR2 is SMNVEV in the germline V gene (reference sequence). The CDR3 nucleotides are TGTGCCAGCAGTCCCCTCCTAGCGGGAGCCGGAGCAATCTCCTACGAGCAGTACTTC. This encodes CASSPLLAGAGAISYEQYF.

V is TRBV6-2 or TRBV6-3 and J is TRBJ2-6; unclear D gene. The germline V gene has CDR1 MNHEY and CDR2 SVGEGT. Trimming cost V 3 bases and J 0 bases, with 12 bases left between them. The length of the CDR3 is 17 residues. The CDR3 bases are TGTGCCAGCAGTTATTTCGCGAGGAACTCTGGGGCCAACGTCCTGACTTTC. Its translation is CASSYFARNSGANVLTF.

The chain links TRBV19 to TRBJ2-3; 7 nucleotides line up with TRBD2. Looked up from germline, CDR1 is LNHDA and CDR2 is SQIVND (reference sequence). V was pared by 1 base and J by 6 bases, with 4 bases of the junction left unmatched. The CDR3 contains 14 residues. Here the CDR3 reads CASSIASGGDTQYF. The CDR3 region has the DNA TGTGCCAGTAGTATAGCTAGCGGCGGGGATACGCAGTATTTT.

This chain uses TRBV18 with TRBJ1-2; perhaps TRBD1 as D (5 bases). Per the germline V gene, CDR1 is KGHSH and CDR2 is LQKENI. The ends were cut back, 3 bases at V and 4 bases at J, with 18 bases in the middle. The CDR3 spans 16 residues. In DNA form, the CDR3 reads TGTGCCAGCTCACCCCCTGGCCCGGCAGGGTCCTATGGCTACACCTTC. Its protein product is CASSPPGPAGSYGYTF.

CDR3 in amino acids: CASSLSASGRRNEQFF. CDR3 coding DNA: TGTGCCAGCAGCTTGAGTGCCAGCGGGAGGCGCAATGAGCAGTTCTTC. The genes are TRBV7-9 and TRBJ2-1; 9 bases fit TRBD2. V lost 3 bases and J lost 6; bases outside the gene matches: 9. The CDR3 loop spans 16 amino acids. CDR1 is SEHNR, CDR2 FQNEAQ, per germline (reference sequence). The whole variable domain, filled in from reference TRBV7-9 and TRBJ2-1, reads DTGVSQNPRHKITKRGQNVTFRCDPISEHNRLYWYRQTLGQGPEFLTYFQNEAQLEKSRLLSDRFSAERPKGSFSTLEIQRTEQGDSAMYLCASSLSASGRRNEQFFGPGTRLTVL.

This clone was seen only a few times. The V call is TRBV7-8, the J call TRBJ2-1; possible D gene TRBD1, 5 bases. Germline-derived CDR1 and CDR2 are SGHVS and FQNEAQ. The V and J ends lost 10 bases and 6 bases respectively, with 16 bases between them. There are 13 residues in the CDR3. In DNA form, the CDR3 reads TGTGCCACCAAAATTAGGGGCGGCAATGAGCAGTTCTTC. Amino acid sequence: CATKIRGGNEQFF.

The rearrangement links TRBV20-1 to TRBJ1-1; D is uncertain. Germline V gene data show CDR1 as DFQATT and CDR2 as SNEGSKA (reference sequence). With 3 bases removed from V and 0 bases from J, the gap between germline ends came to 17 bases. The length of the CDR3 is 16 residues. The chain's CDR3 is CSASGEVGIMNTEAFF. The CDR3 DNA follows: TGCAGTGCTAGTGGGGAGGTCGGCATCATGAACACTGAAGCTTTCTTT.

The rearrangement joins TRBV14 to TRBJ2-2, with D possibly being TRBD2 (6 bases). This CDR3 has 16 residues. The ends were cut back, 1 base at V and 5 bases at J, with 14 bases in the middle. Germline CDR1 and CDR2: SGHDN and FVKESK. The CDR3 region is CASSQAPGEGTGELFF. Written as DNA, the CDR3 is TGTGCCAGCAGCCAAGCTCCGGGAGAAGGTACCGGGGAGCTGTTTTTT.

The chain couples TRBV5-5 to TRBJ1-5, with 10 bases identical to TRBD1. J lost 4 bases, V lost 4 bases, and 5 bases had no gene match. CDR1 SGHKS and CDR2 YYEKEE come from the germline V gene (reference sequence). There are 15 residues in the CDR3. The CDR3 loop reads CASSHGQGGNQPQHF. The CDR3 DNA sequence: TGTGCCAGCAGCCATGGACAGGGGGGAAATCAGCCCCAGCATTTT.

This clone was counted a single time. CDR3 sequence reads: CASWSTMNTEAFF. The CDR3 nucleotides are TGCGCCAGCTGGAGCACAATGAACACTGAAGCTTTCTTT. The V call is TRBV4-1, the J call TRBJ1-1; D is uncertain. The germline V and J ends were trimmed by 8 bases and 0 bases, with 10 bases remaining between them. CDR3 length equals 13 residues. The V gene's germline CDR1 is MGHRA and CDR2 YSYEKL.

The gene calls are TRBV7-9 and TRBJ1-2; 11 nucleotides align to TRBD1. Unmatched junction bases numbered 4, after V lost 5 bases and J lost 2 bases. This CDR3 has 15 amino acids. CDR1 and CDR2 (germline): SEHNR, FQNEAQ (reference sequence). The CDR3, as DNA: TGTGCCAGCAGCCCTAGGACAGGGGGCAACTATGGCTACACCTTC. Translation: CASSPRTGGNYGYTF.

The CDR3 DNA sequence: TGTGCCAGCAGCCTCTCAGGGATCTCTGGAAACACCATATATTTT. Amino acids: CASSLSGISGNTIYF. The chain recombines TRBV7-2 with TRBJ1-3, with TRBD1 as a possible D gene (5 bases). Trimming pared 5 bases from V and 0 bases from J, leaving 11 bases between. CDR3 size: 15 residues. The V gene's germline CDR1 is SGHTA and CDR2 FQGNSA.

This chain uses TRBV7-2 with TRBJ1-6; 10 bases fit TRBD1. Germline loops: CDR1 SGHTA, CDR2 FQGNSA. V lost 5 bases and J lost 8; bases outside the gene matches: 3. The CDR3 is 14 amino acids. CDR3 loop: CASSGGQGYSPLHF. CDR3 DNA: TGTGCCAGCAGCGGGGGACAGGGGTATTCACCCCTCCACTTT.

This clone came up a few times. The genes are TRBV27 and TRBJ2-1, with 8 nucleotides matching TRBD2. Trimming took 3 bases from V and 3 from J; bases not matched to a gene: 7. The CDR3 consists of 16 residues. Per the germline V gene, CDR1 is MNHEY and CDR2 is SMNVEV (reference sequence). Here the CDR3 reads CASSFEVGRVYNEQFF. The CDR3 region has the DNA TGTGCCAGCAGTTTTGAGGTCGGGAGGGTCTACAATGAGCAGTTCTTC.

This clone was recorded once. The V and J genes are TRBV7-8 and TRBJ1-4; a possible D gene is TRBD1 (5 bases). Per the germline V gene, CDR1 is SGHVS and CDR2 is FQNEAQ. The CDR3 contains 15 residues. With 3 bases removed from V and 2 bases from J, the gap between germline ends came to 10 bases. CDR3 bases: TGTGCCAGCAGCTTCGGGTCAGGGACTAATGAAAAACTGTTTTTT. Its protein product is CASSFGSGTNEKLFF.

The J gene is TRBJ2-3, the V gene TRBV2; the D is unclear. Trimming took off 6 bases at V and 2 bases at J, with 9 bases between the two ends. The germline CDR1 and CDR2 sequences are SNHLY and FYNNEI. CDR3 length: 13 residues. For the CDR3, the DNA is TGTGCCAGCAGGTCCTACTTCACAGATACGCAGTATTTT. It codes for CASRSYFTDTQYF.

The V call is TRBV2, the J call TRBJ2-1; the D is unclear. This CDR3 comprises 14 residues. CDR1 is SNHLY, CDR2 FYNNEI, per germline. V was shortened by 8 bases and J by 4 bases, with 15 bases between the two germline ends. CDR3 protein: CASGADPRYNEQFF. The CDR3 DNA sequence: TGTGCCAGCGGCGCGGATCCACGTTACAATGAGCAGTTCTTC.

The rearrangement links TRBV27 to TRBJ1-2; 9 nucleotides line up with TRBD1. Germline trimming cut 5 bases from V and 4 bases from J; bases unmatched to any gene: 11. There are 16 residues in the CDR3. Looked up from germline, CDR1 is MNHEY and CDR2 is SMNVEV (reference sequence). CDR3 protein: CASSQDRGGPSYGYTF. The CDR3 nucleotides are TGTGCCAGCAGTCAGGACAGGGGTGGTCCTAGCTATGGCTACACCTTC.

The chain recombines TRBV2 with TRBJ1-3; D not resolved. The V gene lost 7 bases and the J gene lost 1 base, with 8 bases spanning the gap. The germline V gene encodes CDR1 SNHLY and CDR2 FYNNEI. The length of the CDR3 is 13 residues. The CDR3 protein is CASTSSSGNTIYF. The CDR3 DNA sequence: TGTGCCAGCACTTCGAGTTCTGGAAACACCATATATTTT.

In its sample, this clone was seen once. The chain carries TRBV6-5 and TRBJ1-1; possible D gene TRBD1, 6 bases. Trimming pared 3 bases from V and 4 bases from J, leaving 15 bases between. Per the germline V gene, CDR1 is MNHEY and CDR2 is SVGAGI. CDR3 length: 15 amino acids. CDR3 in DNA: TGTGCCAGCAGTTATTTACCAGGGGAGACCACTGAAGCTTTCTTT. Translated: CASSYLPGETTEAFF.

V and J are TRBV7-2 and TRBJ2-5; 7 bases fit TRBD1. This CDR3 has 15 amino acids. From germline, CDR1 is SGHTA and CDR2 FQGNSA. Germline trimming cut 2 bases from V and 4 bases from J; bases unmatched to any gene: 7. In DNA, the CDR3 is TGTGCCAGCAGCTTACGACAGGGCCCCTTAGAGACCCAGTACTTC. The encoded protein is CASSLRQGPLETQYF.

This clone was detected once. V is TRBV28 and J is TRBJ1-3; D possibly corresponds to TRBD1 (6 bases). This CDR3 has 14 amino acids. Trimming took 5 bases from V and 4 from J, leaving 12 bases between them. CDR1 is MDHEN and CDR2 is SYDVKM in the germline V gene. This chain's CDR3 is CASSGSGEGNTIYF. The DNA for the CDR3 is TGTGCCAGCAGTGGGTCAGGGGAAGGAAACACCATATATTTT.

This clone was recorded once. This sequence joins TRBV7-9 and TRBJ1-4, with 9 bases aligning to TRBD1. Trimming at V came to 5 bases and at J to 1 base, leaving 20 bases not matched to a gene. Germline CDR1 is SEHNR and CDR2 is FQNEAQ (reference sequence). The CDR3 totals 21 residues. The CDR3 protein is CASSTRLYRGREGRTNEKLFF. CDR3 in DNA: TGTGCCAGCAGCACCCGCCTTTACAGGGGGCGCGAGGGAAGAACTAATGAAAAACTGTTTTTT. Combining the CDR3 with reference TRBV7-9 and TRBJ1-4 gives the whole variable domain DTGVSQNPRHKITKRGQNVTFRCDPISEHNRLYWYRQTLGQGPEFLTYFQNEAQLEKSRLLSDRFSAERPKGSFSTLEIQRTEQGDSAMYLCASSTRLYRGREGRTNEKLFFGSGTQLSVL.

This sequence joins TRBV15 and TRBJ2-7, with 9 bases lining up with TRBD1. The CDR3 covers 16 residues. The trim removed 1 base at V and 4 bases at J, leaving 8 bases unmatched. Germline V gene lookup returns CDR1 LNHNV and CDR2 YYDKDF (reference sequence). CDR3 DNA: TGTGCCACCAGCAGAGTGGGGGGGACAGGGTGGTACGAGCAGTACTTC. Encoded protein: CATSRVGGTGWYEQYF.

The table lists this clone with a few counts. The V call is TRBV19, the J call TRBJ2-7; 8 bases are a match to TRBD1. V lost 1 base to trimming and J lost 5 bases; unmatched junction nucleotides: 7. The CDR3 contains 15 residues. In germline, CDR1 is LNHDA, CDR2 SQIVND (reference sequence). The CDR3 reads CASSIVRQGTNEQYF. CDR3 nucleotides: TGTGCCAGTAGTATAGTTCGACAGGGGACGAACGAGCAGTACTTC.